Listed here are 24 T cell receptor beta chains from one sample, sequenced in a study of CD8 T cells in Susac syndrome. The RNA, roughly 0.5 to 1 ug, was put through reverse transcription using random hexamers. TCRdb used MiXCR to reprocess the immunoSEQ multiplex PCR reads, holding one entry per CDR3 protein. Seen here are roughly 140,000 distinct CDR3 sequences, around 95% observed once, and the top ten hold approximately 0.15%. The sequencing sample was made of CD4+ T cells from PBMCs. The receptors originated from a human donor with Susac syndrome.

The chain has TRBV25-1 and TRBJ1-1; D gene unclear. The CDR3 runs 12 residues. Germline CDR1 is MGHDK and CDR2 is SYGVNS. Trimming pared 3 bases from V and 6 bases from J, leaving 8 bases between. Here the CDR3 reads CASSDGIAEAFF. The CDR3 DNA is TGTGCCAGCAGTGACGGTATTGCTGAAGCTTTCTTT.

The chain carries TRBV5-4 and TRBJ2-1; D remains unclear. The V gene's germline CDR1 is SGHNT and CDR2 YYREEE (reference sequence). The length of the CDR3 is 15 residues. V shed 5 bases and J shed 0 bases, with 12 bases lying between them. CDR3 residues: CASSLTAASYNEQFF. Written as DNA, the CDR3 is TGTGCCAGCAGTTTAACGGCGGCCTCCTACAATGAGCAGTTCTTC.

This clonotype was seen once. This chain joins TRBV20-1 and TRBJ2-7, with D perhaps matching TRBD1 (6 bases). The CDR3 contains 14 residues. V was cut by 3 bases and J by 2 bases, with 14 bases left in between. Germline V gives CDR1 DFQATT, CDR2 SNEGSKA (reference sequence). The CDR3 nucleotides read TGCAGTGCTAGTCTTAGGGGGTTGCCCTACGAGCAGTACTTC. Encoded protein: CSASLRGLPYEQYF.

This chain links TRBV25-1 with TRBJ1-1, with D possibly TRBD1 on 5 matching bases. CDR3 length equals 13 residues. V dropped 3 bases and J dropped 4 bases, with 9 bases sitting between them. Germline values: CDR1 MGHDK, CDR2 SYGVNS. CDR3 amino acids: CASSDPGVTEAFF. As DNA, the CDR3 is TGTGCCAGCAGTGACCCGGGGGTCACTGAAGCTTTCTTT.

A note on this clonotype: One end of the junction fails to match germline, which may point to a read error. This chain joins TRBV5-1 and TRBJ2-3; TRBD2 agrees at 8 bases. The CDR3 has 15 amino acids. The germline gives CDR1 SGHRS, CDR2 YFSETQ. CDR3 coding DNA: TGCGCCAGCAGCTTTAGCGGGGAACGGACAGATACGCAGTTTTTT. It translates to CASSFSGERTDTQFF.

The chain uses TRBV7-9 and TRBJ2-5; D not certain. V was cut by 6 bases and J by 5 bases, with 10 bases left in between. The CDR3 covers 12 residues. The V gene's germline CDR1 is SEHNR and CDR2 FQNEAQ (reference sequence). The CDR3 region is CASSLSPETQYF. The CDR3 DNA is TGTGCCAGCAGTTTAAGCCCGGAGACCCAGTACTTC.

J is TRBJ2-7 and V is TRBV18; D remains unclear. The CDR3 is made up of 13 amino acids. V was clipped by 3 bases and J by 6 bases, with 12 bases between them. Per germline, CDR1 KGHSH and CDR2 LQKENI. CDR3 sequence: CASSPLETGEQYF. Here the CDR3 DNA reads TGTGCCAGCTCACCTCTAGAGACGGGCGAGCAGTACTTC.

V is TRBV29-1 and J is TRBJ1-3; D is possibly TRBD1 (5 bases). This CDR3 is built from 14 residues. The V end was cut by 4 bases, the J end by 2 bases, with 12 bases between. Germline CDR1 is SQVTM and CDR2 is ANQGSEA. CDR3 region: CSVVWGSTGNTIYF. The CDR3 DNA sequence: TGCAGCGTTGTTTGGGGCAGCACTGGAAACACCATATATTTT.

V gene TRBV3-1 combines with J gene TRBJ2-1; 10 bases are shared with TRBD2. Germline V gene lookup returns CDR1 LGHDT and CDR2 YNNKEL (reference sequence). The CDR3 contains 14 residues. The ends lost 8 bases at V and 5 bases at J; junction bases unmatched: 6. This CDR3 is CASVTSGSHNEQFF. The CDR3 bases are TGTGCCAGCGTGACTAGCGGGTCCCACAATGAGCAGTTCTTC.

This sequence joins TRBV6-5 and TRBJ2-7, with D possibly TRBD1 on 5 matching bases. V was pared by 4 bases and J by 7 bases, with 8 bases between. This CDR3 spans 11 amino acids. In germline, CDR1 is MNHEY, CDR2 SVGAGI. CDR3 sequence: CASSWGWEQYF. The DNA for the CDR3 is TGTGCCAGCAGTTGGGGCTGGGAGCAGTACTTC.

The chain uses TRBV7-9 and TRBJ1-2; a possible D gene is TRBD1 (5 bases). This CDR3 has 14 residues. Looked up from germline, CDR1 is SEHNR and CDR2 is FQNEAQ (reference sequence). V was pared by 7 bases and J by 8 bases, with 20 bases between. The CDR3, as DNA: TGTGCCAGCACCTATAGGGGACCTTGGGACGGCTACACCTTC. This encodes CASTYRGPWDGYTF.

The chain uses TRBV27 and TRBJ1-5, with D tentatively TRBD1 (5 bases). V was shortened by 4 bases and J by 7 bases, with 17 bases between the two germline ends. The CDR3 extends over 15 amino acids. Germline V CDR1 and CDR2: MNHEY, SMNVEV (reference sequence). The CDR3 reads CASSSGGHNSQPQHF. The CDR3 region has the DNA TGTGCCAGCAGTTCCGGGGGTCATAATTCCCAGCCCCAGCATTTT.

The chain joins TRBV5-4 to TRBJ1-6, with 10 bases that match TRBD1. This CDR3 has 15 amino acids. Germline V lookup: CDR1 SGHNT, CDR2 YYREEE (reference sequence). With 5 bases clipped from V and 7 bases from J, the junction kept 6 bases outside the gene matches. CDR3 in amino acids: CASRIGTGDNSPLHF. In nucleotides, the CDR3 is TGTGCCAGCAGAATTGGGACAGGGGACAATTCACCCCTCCACTTT.

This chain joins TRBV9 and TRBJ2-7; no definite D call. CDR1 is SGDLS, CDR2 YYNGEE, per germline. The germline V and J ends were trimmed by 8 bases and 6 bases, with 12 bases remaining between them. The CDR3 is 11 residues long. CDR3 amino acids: CARHNPVEQYF. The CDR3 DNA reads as TGTGCCAGACACAATCCGGTCGAGCAGTACTTC.

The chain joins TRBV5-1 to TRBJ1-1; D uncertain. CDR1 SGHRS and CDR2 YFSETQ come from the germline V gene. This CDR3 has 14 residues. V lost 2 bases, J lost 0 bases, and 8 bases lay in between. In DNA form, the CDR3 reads TGCGCCAGCAGCTTCGTCGACGTGAACACTGAAGCTTTCTTT. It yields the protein CASSFVDVNTEAFF. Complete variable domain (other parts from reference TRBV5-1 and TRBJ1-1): KAGVTQTPRYLIKTRGQQVTLSCSPISGHRSVSWYQQTPGQGLQFLFEYFSETQRNKGNFPGRFSGRQFSNSRSEMNVSTLELGDSALYLCASSFVDVNTEAFFGQGTRLTVV.

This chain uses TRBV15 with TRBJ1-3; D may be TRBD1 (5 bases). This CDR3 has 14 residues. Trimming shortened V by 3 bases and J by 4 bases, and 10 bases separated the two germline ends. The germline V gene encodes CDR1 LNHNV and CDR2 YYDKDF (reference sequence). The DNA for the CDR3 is TGTGCCACCAGCAGCCCAGCAGGGGGAAACACCATATATTTT. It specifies CATSSPAGGNTIYF.

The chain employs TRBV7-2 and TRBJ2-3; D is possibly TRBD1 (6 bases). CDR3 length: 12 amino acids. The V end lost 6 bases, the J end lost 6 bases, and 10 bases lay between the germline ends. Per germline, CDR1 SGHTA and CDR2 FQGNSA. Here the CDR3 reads CASSFRGDTQYF. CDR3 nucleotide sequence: TGTGCCAGCAGTTTTAGGGGGGATACGCAGTATTTT. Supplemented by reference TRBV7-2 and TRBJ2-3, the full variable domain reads GAGVSQSPSNKVTEKGKDVELRCDPISGHTALYWYRQSLGQGLEFLIYFQGNSAPDKSGLPSDRFSAERTGGSVSTLTIQRTQQEDSAVYLCASSFRGDTQYFGPGTRLTVL.

CDR3 coding DNA: TGTGCCAGCACTCAGCCAGGGAAAGCAATACAACAGCCCCAGCATTTT. Amino acids: CASTQPGKAIQQPQHF. The chain employs TRBV14 and TRBJ1-5; D might be TRBD1 (5 bases). CDR1 is SGHDN, CDR2 FVKESK, per germline. CDR3 length: 16 residues. V lost 7 bases, J lost 7 bases, and 23 bases lay in between.

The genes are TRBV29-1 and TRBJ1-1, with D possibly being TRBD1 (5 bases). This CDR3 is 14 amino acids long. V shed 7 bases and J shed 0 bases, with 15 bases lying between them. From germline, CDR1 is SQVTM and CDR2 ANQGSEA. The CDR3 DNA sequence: TGCAGCGGTGACAGCGATTTCATGAACACTGAAGCTTTCTTT. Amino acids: CSGDSDFMNTEAFF.

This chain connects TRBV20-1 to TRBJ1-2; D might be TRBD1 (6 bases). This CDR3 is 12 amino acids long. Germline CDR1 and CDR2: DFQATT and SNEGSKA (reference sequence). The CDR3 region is CSAAGGNYGYTF. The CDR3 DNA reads TGCTCAGCTGCCGGGGGCAACTATGGCTACACCTTC.

The DNA for the CDR3 is TGCGCCAGCAGCTTGGGAGGGAGGGCAGAGACCCAGTACTTC. Protein product: CASSLGGRAETQYF. V gene TRBV5-1 combines with J gene TRBJ2-5; TRBD2 aligns across 7 bases. The germline V gene encodes CDR1 SGHRS and CDR2 YFSETQ. The CDR3 runs to 14 residues. V dropped 0 bases and J dropped 4; count of bases not matched to a gene: 3.

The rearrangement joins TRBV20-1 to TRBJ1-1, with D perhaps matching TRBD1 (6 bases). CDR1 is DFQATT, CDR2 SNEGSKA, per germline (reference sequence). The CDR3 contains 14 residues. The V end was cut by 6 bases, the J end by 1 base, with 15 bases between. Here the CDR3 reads CSAAPGTTNTEAFF. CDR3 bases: TGCAGTGCGGCCCCCGGGACAACGAACACTGAAGCTTTCTTT.

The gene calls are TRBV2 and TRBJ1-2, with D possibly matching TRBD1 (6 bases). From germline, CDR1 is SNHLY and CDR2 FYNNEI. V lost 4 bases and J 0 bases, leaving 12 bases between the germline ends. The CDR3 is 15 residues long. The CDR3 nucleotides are TGTGCCAGCAGTGGGGACACCGGAGCTAACTATGGCTACACCTTC. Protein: CASSGDTGANYGYTF.

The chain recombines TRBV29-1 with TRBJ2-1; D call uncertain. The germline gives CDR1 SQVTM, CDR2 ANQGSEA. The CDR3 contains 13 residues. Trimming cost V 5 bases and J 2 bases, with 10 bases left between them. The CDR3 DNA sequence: TGCAGCGTTCGGCCCCCCACCTACAATGAGCAGTTCTTC. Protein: CSVRPPTYNEQFF.